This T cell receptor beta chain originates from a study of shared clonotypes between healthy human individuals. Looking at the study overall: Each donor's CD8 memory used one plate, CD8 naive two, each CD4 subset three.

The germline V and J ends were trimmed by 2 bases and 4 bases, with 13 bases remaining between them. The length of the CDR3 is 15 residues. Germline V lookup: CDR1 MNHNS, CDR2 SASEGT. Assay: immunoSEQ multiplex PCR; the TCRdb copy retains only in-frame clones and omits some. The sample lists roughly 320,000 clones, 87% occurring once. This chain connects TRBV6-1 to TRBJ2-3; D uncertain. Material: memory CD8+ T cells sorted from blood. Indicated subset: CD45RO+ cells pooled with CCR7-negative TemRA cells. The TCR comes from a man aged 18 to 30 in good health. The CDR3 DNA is TGTGCCAGCAGTGAAACTCCCTCATCCGCAGATACGCAGTATTTT. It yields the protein CASSETPSSADTQYF.